Sequencing of this T cell receptor beta chain was carried out in a study of OX40 agonist ivuxolimab in advanced cancers. The ends lost 5 bases at V and 0 bases at J; junction bases unmatched: 3. There are 15 residues in the CDR3. CDR1 and CDR2 from the germline V gene are SGHRS and YFSETQ. Profiled with immunoSEQ multiplex PCR; TCRdb holds only in-frame clones, not every one. The sample consists of 83,000 or so clones, around 84% of them appearing once. The sequencing used CD4+ or CD8+ T cells sorted from blood, collected in a trial of the OX40 agonist ivuxolimab. This TCR came from an adult with an advanced solid tumor such as melanoma, head and neck, liver or kidney cancer. This sequence joins TRBV5-1 and TRBJ2-2; TRBD1 aligns across 8 bases. The CDR3 nucleotides read TGCGCCAGCAGGGAACAGGGGGCGAACACCGGGGAGCTGTTTTTT. Its protein product is CASREQGANTGELFF. The full variable domain, with the rest looked up from reference TRBV5-1 and TRBJ2-2, is KAGVTQTPRYLIKTRGQQVTLSCSPISGHRSVSWYQQTPGQGLQFLFEYFSETQRNKGNFPGRFSGRQFSNSRSEMNVSTLELGDSALYLCASREQGANTGELFFGEGSRLTVL.